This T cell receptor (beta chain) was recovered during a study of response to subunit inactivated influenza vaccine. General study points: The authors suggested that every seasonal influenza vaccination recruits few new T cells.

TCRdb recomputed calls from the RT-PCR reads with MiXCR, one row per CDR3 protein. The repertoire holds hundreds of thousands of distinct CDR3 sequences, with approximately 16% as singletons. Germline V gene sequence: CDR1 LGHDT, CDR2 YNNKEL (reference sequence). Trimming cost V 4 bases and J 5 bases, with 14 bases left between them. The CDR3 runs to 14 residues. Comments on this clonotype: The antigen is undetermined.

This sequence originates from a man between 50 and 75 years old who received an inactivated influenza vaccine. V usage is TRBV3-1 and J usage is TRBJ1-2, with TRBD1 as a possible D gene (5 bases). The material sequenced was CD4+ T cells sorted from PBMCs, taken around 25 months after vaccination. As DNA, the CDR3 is TGTGCCAGCAGCCTTGGACGGGGGTCATATGGCTACACCTTC. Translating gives CASSLGRGSYGYTF. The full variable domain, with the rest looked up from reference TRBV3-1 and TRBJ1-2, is DTAVSQTPKYLVTQMGNDKSIKCEQNLGHDTMYWYKQDSKKFLKIMFSYNNKELIINETVPNRFSPKSPDKAHLNLHINSLELGDSAVYFCASSLGRGSYGYTFGSGTRLTVV.